This T cell receptor (beta chain) was obtained from a study of shared clonotypes between healthy human individuals. V lost 1 base, J lost 3 bases, and 5 bases lay in between. This CDR3 contains 13 residues. The germline gives CDR1 SGHRS, CDR2 YFSETQ. The protocol was immunoSEQ multiplex PCR, while the TCRdb copy is restricted to in-frame clones and leaves out a portion. This sample yields about 2 million clones, of which about 95% are seen a single time; under 1.5% belongs to the top ten. Naive CD8 cells, CD45RO-negative and positively selected for CCR7, excluded terminally differentiated effector memory CD45RA+ cells.

What was sequenced was naive CD8+ T cells sorted from blood. This receptor was taken from a man younger than 35 in good health. This chain uses TRBV5-1 with TRBJ2-1, with D unresolved. CDR3 sequence (DNA): TGCGCCAGCAGCTTGAACAGCTACAATGAGCAGTTCTTC. This sequence encodes CASSLNSYNEQFF.